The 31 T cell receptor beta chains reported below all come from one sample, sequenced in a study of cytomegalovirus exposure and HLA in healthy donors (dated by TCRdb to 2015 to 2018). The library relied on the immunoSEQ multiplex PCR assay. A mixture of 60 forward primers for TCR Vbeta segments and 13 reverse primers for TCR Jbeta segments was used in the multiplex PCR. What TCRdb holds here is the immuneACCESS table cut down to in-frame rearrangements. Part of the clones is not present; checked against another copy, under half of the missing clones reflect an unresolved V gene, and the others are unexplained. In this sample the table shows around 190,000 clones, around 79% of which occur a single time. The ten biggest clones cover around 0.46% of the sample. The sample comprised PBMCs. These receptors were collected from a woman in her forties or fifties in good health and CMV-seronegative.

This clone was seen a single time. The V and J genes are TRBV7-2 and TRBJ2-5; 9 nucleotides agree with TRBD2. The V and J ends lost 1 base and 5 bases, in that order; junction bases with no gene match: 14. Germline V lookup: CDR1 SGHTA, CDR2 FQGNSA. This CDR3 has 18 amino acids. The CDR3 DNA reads TGTGCCAGCAGCTTAGTTGGACGCCGCGGGGGGGCTTTGGAGACCCAGTACTTC. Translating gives CASSLVGRRGGALETQYF. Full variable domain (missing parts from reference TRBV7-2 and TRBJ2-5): GAGVSQSPSNKVTEKGKDVELRCDPISGHTALYWYRQSLGQGLEFLIYFQGNSAPDKSGLPSDRFSAERTGGSVSTLTIQRTQQEDSAVYLCASSLVGRRGGALETQYFGPGTRLLVL.

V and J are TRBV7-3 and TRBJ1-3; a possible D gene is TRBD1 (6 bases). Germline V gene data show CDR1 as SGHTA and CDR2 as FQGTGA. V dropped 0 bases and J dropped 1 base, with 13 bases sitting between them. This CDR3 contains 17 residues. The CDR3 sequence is CASSLTGQPNSGNTIYF. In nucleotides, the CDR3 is TGTGCCAGCAGCTTAACCGGACAGCCTAATTCTGGAAACACCATATATTTT.

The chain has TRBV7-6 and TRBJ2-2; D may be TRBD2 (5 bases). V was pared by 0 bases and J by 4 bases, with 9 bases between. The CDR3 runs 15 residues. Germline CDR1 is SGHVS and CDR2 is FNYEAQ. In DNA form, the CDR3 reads TGTGCCAGCAGCTTAGCCGGGGAGAGCACCGGGGAGCTGTTTTTT. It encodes CASSLAGESTGELFF.

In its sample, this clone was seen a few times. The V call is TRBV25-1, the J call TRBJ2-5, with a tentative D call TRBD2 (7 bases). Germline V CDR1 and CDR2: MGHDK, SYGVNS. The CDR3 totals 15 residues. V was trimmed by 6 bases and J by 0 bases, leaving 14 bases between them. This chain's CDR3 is CASRAGAPYQETQYF. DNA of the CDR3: TGTGCCAGCAGGGCGGGGGCTCCTTACCAAGAGACCCAGTACTTC.

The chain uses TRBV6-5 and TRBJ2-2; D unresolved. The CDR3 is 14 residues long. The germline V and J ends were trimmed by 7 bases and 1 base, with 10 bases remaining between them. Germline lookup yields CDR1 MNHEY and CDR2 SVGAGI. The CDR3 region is CASNPARNTGELFF. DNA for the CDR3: TGTGCCAGCAATCCAGCGAGGAACACCGGGGAGCTGTTTTTT.

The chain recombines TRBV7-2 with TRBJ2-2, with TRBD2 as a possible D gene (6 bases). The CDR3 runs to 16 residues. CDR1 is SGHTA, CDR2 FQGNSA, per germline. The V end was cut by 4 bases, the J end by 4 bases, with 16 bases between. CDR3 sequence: CASSYEPQGGTGELFF. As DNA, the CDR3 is TGTGCCAGCAGCTACGAGCCGCAGGGAGGCACCGGGGAGCTGTTTTTT. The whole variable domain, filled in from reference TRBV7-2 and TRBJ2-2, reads GAGVSQSPSNKVTEKGKDVELRCDPISGHTALYWYRQSLGQGLEFLIYFQGNSAPDKSGLPSDRFSAERTGGSVSTLTIQRTQQEDSAVYLCASSYEPQGGTGELFFGEGSRLTVL.

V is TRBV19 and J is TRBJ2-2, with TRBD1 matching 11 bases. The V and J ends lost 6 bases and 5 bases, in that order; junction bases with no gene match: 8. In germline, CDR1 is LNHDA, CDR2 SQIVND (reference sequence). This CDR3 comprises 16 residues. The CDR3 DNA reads TGTGCCAGTAGCACTCGCGGGACAGGGGGTACCGGGGAGCTGTTTTTT. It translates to CASSTRGTGGTGELFF.

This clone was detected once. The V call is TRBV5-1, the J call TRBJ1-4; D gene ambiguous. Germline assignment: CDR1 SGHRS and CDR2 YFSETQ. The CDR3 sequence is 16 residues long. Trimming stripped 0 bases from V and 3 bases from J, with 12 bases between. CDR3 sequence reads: CASSLGLAESNEKLFF. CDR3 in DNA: TGCGCCAGCAGCTTGGGTTTGGCGGAATCTAATGAAAAACTGTTTTTT.

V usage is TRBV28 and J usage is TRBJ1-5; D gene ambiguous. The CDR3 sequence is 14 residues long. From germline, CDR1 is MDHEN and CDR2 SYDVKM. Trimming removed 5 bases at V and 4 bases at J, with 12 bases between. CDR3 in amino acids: CASSPAAGNQPQHF. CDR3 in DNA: TGTGCCAGCAGTCCGGCGGCGGGGAATCAGCCCCAGCATTTT.

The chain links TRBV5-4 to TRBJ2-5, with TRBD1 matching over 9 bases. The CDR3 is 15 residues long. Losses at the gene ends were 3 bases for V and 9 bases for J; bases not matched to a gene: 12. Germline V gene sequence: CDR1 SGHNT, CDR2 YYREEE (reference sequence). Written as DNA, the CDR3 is TGTGCCAGCAGCTCACAGGGGGCGGGTCAGTGGGCCCAGTACTTC. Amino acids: CASSSQGAGQWAQYF.

The CDR3 DNA reads TGTGCCAGCAGAACTAGCGGGGGTTCCGAGACCCAGTACTTC. It is translated as CASRTSGGSETQYF. The rearrangement uses TRBV6-5 and TRBJ2-5; 11 nucleotides match TRBD2. J lost 5 bases, V lost 6 bases, and 5 bases had no gene match. The V gene's germline CDR1 is MNHEY and CDR2 SVGAGI. The CDR3 has 14 residues.

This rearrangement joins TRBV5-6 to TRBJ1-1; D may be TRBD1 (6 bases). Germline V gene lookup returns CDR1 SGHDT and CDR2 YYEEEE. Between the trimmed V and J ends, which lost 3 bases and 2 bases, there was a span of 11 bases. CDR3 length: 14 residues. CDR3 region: CASSSTGFNTEAFF. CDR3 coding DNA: TGTGCCAGCAGCTCGACAGGATTTAACACTGAAGCTTTCTTT.

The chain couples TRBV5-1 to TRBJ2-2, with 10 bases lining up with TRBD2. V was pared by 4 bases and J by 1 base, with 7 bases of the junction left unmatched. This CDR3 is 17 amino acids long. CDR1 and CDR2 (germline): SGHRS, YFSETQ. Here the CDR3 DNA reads TGCGCCAGCAGCCCGACTAGCGGGTCTCAGAACACCGGGGAGCTGTTTTTT. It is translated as CASSPTSGSQNTGELFF.

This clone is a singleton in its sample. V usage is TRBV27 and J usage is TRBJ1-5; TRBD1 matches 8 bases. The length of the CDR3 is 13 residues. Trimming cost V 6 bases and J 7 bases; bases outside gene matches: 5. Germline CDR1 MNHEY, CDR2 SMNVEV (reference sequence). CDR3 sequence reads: CASSPQGAQPQHF. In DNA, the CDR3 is TGTGCCAGCAGCCCCCAGGGGGCCCAGCCCCAGCATTTT.

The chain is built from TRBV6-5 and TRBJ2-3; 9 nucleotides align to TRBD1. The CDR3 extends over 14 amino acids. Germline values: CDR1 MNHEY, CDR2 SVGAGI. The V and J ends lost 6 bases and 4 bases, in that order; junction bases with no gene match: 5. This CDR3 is CASSRDREPDTQYF. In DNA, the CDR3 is TGTGCCAGCAGCCGGGACAGGGAGCCAGATACGCAGTATTTT.

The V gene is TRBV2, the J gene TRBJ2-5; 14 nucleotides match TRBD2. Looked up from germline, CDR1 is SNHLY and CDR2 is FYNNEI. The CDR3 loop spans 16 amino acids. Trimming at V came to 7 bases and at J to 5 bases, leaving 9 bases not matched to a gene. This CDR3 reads CASTDGLAGGGETQYF. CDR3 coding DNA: TGTGCCAGCACTGATGGACTAGCGGGAGGTGGGGAGACCCAGTACTTC.

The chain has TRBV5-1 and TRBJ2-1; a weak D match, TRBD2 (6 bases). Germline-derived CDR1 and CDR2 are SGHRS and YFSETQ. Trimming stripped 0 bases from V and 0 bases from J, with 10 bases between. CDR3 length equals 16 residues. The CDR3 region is CASSLGGGDSYNEQFF. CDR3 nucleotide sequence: TGCGCCAGCAGCTTGGGAGGCGGGGACTCCTACAATGAGCAGTTCTTC. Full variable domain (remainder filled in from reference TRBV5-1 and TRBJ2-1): KAGVTQTPRYLIKTRGQQVTLSCSPISGHRSVSWYQQTPGQGLQFLFEYFSETQRNKGNFPGRFSGRQFSNSRSEMNVSTLELGDSALYLCASSLGGGDSYNEQFFGPGTRLTVL.

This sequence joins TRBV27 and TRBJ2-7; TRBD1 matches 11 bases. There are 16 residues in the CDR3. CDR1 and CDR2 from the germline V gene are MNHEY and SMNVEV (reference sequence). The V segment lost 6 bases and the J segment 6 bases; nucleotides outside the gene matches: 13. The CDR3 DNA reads TGTGCCAGCAGGGTAATCGGGACAGGGGGGCGAGGCGAGCAGTACTTC. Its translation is CASRVIGTGGRGEQYF.

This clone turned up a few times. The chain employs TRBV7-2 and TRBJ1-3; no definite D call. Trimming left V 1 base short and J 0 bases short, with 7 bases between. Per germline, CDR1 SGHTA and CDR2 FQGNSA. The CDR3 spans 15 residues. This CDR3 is CASSLDYSSGNTIYF. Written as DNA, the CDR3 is TGTGCCAGCAGCTTAGATTACAGCTCTGGAAACACCATATATTTT. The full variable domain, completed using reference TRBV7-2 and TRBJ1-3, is GAGVSQSPSNKVTEKGKDVELRCDPISGHTALYWYRQSLGQGLEFLIYFQGNSAPDKSGLPSDRFSAERTGGSVSTLTIQRTQQEDSAVYLCASSLDYSSGNTIYFGEGSWLTVV.

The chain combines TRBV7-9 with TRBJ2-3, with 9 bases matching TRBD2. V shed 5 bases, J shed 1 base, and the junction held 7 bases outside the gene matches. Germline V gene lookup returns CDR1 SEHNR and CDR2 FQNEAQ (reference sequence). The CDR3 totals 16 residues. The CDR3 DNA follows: TGTGCCAGCAGCACCCGGACTAGCGCCCGCACAGATACGCAGTATTTT. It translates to CASSTRTSARTDTQYF.

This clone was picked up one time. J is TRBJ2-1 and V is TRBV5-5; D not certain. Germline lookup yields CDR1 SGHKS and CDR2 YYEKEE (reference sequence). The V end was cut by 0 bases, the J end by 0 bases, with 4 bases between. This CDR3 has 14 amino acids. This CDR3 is CASSLGVSYNEQFF. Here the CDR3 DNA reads TGTGCCAGCAGCTTGGGAGTCTCCTACAATGAGCAGTTCTTC.

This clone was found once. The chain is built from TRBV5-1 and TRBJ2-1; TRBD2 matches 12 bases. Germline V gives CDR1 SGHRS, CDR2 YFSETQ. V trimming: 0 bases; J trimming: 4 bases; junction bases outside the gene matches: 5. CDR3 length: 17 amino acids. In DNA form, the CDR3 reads TGCGCCAGCAGCTTGGACACGGGACTAGCGGGTTACAATGAGCAGTTCTTC. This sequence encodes CASSLDTGLAGYNEQFF.

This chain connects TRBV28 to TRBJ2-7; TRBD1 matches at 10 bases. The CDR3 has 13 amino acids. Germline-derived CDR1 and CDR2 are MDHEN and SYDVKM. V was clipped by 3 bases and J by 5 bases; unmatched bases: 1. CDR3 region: CASSLGQGHEQYF. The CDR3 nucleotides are TGTGCCAGCAGTTTGGGACAGGGGCACGAGCAGTACTTC.

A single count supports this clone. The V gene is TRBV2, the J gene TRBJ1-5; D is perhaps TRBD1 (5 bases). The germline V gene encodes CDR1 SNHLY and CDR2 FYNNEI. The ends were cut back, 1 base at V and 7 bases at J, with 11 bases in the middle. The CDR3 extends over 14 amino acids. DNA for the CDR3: TGTGCCAGCAGTGAAGGACAGAGATCCCAGCCCCAGCATTTT. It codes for CASSEGQRSQPQHF.

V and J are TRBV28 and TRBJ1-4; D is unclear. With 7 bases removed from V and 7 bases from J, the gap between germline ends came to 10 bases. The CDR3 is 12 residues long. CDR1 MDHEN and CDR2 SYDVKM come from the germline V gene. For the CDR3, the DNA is TGTGCCAGCACCCCTCGGGGTGAAAAACTGTTTTTT. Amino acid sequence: CASTPRGEKLFF.

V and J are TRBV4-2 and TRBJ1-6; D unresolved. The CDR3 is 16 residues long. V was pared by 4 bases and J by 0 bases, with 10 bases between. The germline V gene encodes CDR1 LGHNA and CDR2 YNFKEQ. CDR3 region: CASSPNLSSYNSPLHF. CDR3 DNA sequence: TGTGCCAGCAGCCCCAACCTGAGCTCCTATAATTCACCCCTCCACTTT.

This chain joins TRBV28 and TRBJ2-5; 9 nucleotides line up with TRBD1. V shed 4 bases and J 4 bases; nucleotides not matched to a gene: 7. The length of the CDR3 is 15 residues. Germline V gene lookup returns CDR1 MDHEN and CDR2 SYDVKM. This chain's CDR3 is CASSSQQGAGETQYF. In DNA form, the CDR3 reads TGTGCCAGCAGTTCCCAACAGGGGGCGGGAGAGACCCAGTACTTC.

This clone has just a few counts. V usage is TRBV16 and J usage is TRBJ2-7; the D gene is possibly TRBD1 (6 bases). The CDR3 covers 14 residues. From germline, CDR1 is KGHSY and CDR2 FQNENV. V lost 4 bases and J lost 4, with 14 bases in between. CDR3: CASSPSPGQYEQYF. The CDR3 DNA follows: TGTGCCAGCAGCCCTTCACCCGGACAGTACGAGCAGTACTTC.

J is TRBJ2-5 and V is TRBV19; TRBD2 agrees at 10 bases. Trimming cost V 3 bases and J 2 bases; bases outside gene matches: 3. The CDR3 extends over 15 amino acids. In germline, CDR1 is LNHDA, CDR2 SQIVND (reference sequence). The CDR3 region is CASSISGREQETQYF. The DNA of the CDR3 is TGTGCCAGTAGTATCAGCGGGAGGGAACAAGAGACCCAGTACTTC.

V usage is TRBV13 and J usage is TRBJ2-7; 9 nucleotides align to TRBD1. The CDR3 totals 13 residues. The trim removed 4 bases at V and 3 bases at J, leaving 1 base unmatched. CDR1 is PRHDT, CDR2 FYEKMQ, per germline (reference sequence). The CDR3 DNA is TGTGCCAGCAGCTGGGGACAGGGCTACGAGCAGTACTTC. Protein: CASSWGQGYEQYF.

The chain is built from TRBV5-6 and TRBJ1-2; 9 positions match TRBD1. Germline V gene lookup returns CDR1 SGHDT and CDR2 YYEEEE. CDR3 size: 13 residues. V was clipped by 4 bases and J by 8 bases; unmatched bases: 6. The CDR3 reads CASSLQGAGGYTF. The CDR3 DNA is TGTGCCAGCAGCCTACAGGGGGCTGGCGGCTACACCTTC.